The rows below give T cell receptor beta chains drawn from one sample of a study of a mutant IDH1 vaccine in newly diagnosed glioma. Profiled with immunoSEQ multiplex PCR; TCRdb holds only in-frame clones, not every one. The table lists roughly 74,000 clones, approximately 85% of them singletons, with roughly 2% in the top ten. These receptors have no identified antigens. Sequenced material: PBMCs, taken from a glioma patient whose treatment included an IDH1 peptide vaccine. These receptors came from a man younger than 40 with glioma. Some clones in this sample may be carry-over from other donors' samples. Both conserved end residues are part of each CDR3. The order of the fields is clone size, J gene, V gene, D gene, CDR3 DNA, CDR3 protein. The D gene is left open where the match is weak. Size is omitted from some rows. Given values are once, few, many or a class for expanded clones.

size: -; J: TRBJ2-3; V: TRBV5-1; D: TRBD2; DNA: TGCGCCAGCAGCTTGGTCAGGACTAGCGGGGGGAGCACAGATACGCAGTATTTT; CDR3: CASSLVRTSGGSTDTQYF
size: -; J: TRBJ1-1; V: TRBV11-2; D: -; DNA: TGTGCCAGCAGCTTAGAGAGGGGCACTGAAGCTTTCTTT; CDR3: CASSLERGTEAFF
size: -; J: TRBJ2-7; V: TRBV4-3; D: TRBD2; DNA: TGCGCCAGCAGCCCCGGGGGGAACGCCTACGAGCAGTACTTC; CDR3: CASSPGGNAYEQYF
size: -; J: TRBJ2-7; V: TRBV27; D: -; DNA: TGTGCCAGCAGTTTTGCAGGGATTAGCTCCTACGAGCAGTACTTC; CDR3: CASSFAGISSYEQYF
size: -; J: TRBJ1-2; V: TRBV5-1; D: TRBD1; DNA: TGCGCCAGCAGTATCTCCGGGACAGGAGGGGATGGCACCTTC; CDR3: CASSISGTGGDGTF
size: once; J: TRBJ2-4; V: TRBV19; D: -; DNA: TGTGCCAGTAGTACCGGGCCGACAGTCGAAAACATTCAGTACTTC; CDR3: CASSTGPTVENIQYF
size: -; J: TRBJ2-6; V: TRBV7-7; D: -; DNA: TGTGCCAGCAGCATCATGCCACAAAGTCGGGCCAACGTCCTGACTTTC; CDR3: CASSIMPQSRANVLTF
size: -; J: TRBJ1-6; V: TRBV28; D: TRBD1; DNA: TGTGCCAGCAGTGCCCCACAGGGGGCGAACTCACCCCTCCACTTT; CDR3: CASSAPQGANSPLHF
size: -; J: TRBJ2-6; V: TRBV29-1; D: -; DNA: TGCAGCGTTACAGGGCCCGGGGCCAACGTCCTGACTTTC; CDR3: CSVTGPGANVLTF
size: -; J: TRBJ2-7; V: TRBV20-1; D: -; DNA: TGCAGTACGTCACCCGAGGGGGAGCAGTACTTC; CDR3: CSTSPEGEQYF
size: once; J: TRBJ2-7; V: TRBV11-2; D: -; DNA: TGTGCCAGCAGCTTACGGCTAGCGTTGGACGAGCAGTACTTC; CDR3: CASSLRLALDEQYF
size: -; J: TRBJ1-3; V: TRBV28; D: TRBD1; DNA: TGTGCCAGCAGTTTTGGACAGGCTAAACGCTCTGGAAACACCATATATTTT; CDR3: CASSFGQAKRSGNTIYF
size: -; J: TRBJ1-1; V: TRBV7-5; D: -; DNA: TGTGTCAGAAGCTTAGTTGAGGGGGTGAACACTGAAGCTTTCTTT; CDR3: CVRSLVEGVNTEAFF
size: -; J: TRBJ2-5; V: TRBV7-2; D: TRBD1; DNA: TGTGCCAGCAGCACCCGGGACAGGGGCCAAGAGACCCAGTACTTC; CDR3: CASSTRDRGQETQYF
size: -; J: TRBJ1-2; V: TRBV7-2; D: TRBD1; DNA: TGTGCCAGCAGCTTAGTAAGGACAGGGGATGGCTACACCTTC; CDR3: CASSLVRTGDGYTF
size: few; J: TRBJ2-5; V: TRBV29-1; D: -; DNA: TGCAGCGTTGAAGGGCAAGCCCAAGAGACCCAGTACTTC; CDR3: CSVEGQAQETQYF
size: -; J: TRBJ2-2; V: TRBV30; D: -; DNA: TGTGCCTGCAGGGGAGTAGGTGGCACCGGGGAGCTGTTTTTT; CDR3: CACRGVGGTGELFF
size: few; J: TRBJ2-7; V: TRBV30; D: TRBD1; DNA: TGTGCCTGGACCGGGACAGGGGTCTCCTACGAGCAGTACTTC; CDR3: CAWTGTGVSYEQYF
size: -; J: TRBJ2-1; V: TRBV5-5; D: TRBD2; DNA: TGTGCCAGCAGCTTGGGGACTAGCGGTGTAGGAGAGCAGTTCTTC; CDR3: CASSLGTSGVGEQFF
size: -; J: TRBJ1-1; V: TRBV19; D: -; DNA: TGTGCCAGTAGTATGAGCTCGTCAGGGTGGAGGACTGAAGCTTTCTTT; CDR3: CASSMSSSGWRTEAFF
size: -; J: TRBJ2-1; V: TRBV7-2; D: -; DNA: TGTGCCAGCAGTCGTCTGGGGGGGCGCAATGAGCAGTTCTTC; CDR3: CASSRLGGRNEQFF
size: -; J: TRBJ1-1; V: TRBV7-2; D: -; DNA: TGTGCCAGCAGTCCGTCGGGGGTTTCCACTGAAGCTTTCTTT; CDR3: CASSPSGVSTEAFF
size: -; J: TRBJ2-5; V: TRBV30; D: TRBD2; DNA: TGTGCCTGGAGTGTCGGTAGCGGGAACCCTCAAGAGACCCAGTACTTC; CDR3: CAWSVGSGNPQETQYF
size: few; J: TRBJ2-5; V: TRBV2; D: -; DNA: TGTGCCAGCAGTGTCCGCTACCAAGAGACCCAGTACTTC; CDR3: CASSVRYQETQYF
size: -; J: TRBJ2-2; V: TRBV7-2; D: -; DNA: TGTGCCAGCAGCTTCCGGGTTCCCGGGGAGCTGTTTTTT; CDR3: CASSFRVPGELFF
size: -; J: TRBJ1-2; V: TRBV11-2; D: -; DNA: TGTGCCAGCAGCTCTGCGGGGGGTTTTGGCTACACCTTC; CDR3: CASSSAGGFGYTF
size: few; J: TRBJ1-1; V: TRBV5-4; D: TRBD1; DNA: TGTGCCAGCAGCTTGGTTGGCAGGGGGCCTGAAGCTTTCTTT; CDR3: CASSLVGRGPEAFF
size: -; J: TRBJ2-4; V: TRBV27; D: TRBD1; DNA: TGTGCCAGCAGTCCCATACAGGGGCGGAACATTCAGTACTTC; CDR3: CASSPIQGRNIQYF
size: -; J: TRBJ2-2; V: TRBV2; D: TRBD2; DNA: TGTGCCAGCAGTGGGACTAGCGGGAGCGCCGGGGAGCTGTTTTTT; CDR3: CASSGTSGSAGELFF
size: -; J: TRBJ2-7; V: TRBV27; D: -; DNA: TGTGCCAGCAGATTGGGCCCGAACGAGCAGTACTTC; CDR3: CASRLGPNEQYF
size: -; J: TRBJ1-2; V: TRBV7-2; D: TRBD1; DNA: TGTGCCAGCAGCGAGGGTCGGACAGGGGGAGGCTACACCTTC; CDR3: CASSEGRTGGGYTF
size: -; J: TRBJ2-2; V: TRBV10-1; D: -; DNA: TGCGCCAGAAAGAGGCGGGGTTCGGGTCTCCAAAACACCGGGGAGCTGTTTTTT; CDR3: CARKRRGSGLQNTGELFF
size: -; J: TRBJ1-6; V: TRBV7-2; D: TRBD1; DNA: TGTGCCAGCAGCTCTCGGGTCGGGACAGGGTATTCACCCCTCCACTTT; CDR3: CASSSRVGTGYSPLHF
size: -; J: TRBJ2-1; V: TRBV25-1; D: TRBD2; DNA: TGTGCCAGCAGTGAAGGGACTAGTCCCTACAATGAGCAGTTCTTC; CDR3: CASSEGTSPYNEQFF
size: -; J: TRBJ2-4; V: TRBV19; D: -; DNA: TGTGCCAGTAGTATGGGGGAGTCGAACATTCAGTACTTC; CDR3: CASSMGESNIQYF
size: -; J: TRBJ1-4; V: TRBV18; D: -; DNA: TGTGCCAGCTCACCATGGCAGGGCAATGAAAAACTGTTTTTT; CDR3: CASSPWQGNEKLFF
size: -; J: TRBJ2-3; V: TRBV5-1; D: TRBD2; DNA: TGCGCCAGCAGCCTGATTGGCCGGGGGGGCACAGATACGCAGTATTTT; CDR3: CASSLIGRGGTDTQYF
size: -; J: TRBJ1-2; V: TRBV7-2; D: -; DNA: TGTGCCAGCAGCTTAGGGGGCAGCCTTTATGGCTACACCTTC; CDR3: CASSLGGSLYGYTF
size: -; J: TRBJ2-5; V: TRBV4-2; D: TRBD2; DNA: TGTGCCAGCAGCCAAGAGAACGGGAGGTGGGTCGTGAAGACCCAGTACTTC; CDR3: CASSQENGRWVVKTQYF
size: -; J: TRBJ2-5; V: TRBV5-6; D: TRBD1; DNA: TGTGCCAGCAGCTCCGGACAGGGTCAAGAGACCCAGTACTTC; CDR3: CASSSGQGQETQYF
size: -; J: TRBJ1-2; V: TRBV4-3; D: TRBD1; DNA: TGCGCCAGCAGCCGTAACCGGGACAGGGCGAACTATGGCTACACCTTC; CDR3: CASSRNRDRANYGYTF
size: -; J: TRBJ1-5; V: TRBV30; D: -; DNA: TGTGCCTGGAGTACAAGCAGGTACAATCAGCCCCAGCATTTT; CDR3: CAWSTSRYNQPQHF